This entry describes one TCR beta chain. This specimen belongs to a study of blood T cell repertoires in COVID-19. The CDR3 has 14 amino acids. Germline V gives CDR1 SGHRS, CDR2 YFSETQ. V lost 2 bases, J lost 0 bases, and 6 bases lay in between. Enrolment of Seattle patients took place during active infection, and they were followed longitudinally. In the original processing: Amplified reference gene primers provided the basis for estimating nucleated cell counts. Libraries were prepared by immunoSEQ multiplex PCR; TCRdb keeps only in-frame clonotypes and omits some of them. That table supplies the V and J calls and clone size; D and trimming were determined from the DNA. The sample carries under 250,000 clones, approximately 88% recorded once.

V and J are TRBV5-1 and TRBJ2-1; D might be TRBD2 (5 bases). This receptor was identified in a woman younger than 45 with COVID-19, enrolled during active disease. The sample comprised peripheral blood. The CDR3 region is CASSFGSSYNEQFF. The CDR3 bases are TGCGCCAGCAGCTTTGGGAGCTCCTACAATGAGCAGTTCTTC.